The rows below give T cell receptor beta chains drawn from one sample of a study of tumor-infiltrating lymphocytes in localized non-small cell lung cancer. Only in-frame clones appear in the TCRdb table, and some are missing; sequencing was by immunoSEQ multiplex PCR. The table records around 25,000 clones, roughly 73% of them present only once. The sequencing input was lung tumor tissue. The receptors stem from a human donor with non-small cell lung cancer. Each CDR3 is given with its conserved first and last residue. A D gene is named only where the DNA matches it firmly. Clone size appears in some rows only: once, few, many, or a class for an expanded clone.

clone_size	v_call	d_call	j_call	cdr3_aa	cdr3_nt
.	TRBV7-8	.	TRBJ1-1	CASSLYSNTEAFF	TGTGCCAGCAGCTTGTACTCGAACACTGAAGCTTTCTTT
.	TRBV7-2	.	TRBJ2-3	CASSSGSFLDTQYF	TGTGCCAGCAGCTCGGGATCGTTTTTGGATACGCAGTATTTT
.	TRBV18	.	TRBJ2-7	CASSPPGVPSYEQYF	TGTGCCAGCTCACCACCCGGGGTTCCATCCTACGAGCAGTACTTC
.	TRBV29-1	.	TRBJ2-6	CSVEYSSPGANVLTF	TGCAGCGTTGAGTATTCCTCCCCTGGGGCCAACGTCCTGACTTTC
.	TRBV6-6	.	TRBJ1-5	CASEPRETNQPQHF	TGTGCCAGCGAGCCTCGGGAAACCAATCAGCCCCAGCATTTT
.	TRBV5-4	.	TRBJ2-1	CASSLEDSSYNEQFF	TGTGCCAGCAGCTTGGAAGACTCGTCCTACAATGAGCAGTTCTTC
.	TRBV4-3	TRBD2	TRBJ2-3	CASSQERSGGRDTQYF	TGCGCCAGCAGCCAAGAGCGTAGCGGGGGTCGGGATACGCAGTATTTT
.	TRBV10-1	.	TRBJ1-2	CASSDGSNYGYTF	TGCGCCAGCAGTGATGGGTCTAACTATGGCTACACCTTC
few	TRBV5-1	TRBD1	TRBJ2-5	CASSLQGENRETQYF	TGCGCCAGCAGCTTACAGGGGGAGAATAGAGAGACCCAGTACTTC
.	TRBV7-2	TRBD1	TRBJ1-1	CASSWRQGGNTEAFF	TGTGCCAGCAGCTGGAGACAGGGTGGGAACACTGAAGCTTTCTTT
.	TRBV5-1	.	TRBJ2-5	CASSLWGEETQYF	TGCGCCAGCAGCTTATGGGGGGAAGAGACCCAGTACTTC
.	TRBV30	.	TRBJ2-2	CAWSTGVLGGELFF	TGTGCCTGGAGTACGGGGGTTCTAGGCGGGGAGCTGTTTTTT
.	TRBV9	TRBD1	TRBJ1-2	CASSAIQGAYNGYTF	TGTGCCAGCAGCGCCATACAGGGGGCGTACAATGGCTACACCTTC
.	TRBV7-8	.	TRBJ1-5	CASSEGGAHQPQHF	TGTGCCAGCAGCGAGGGGGGGGCACATCAGCCCCAGCATTTT
.	TRBV14	.	TRBJ1-2	CASSQLGTGNYGYTF	TGTGCCAGCAGCCAATTAGGAACAGGGAACTATGGCTACACCTTC
.	TRBV2	.	TRBJ1-6	CASSEQGGSYNSPLHF	TGTGCCAGCAGTGAGCAGGGCGGCTCCTATAATTCACCCCTCCACTTT
.	TRBV5-1	TRBD2	TRBJ2-3	CASSLEARGAGDTQYF	TGCGCCAGCAGCCTGGAGGCGCGGGGGGCGGGAGATACGCAGTATTTT
.	TRBV7-9	.	TRBJ2-6	CASSLASGANVLTF	TGTGCCAGCAGCTTAGCCTCTGGGGCCAACGTCCTGACTTTC
.	TRBV18	.	TRBJ1-2	CASSPGSGNGYTF	TGTGCCAGCTCACCAGGCAGCGGGAATGGCTACACCTTC
.	TRBV6-6	TRBD1	TRBJ1-2	CASSTGVGYTF	TGTGCCAGCAGTACAGGGGTAGGCTACACCTTC
.	TRBV7-2	.	TRBJ2-7	CASSLVSLGIYEQYF	TGTGCCAGCAGCTTAGTTTCGTTGGGGATCTACGAGCAGTACTTC
.	TRBV6-5	TRBD1	TRBJ1-2	CASSRQGKSYGYTF	TGTGCCAGCAGTCGACAGGGTAAAAGCTATGGCTACACCTTC
.	TRBV12-5	.	TRBJ1-1	CASGSPEERGTEAFF	TGTGCTAGTGGCTCACCCGAGGAGCGGGGCACTGAAGCTTTCTTT
.	TRBV6-5	.	TRBJ1-2	CASRFNYGYTF	TGTGCCAGCAGGTTTAACTATGGCTACACCTTC
.	TRBV15	TRBD1	TRBJ1-2	CATSRATGQESGYTF	TGTGCCACCAGCAGAGCGACGGGACAGGAAAGCGGCTACACCTTC
.	TRBV5-6	.	TRBJ2-7	CASSLARTYTYEQYF	TGTGCCAGCAGCTTGGCCAGGACGTATACCTACGAGCAGTACTTC
.	TRBV15	TRBD2	TRBJ2-5	CATSTGRTSTQTQYF	TGTGCCACCAGCACCGGGAGGACTAGCACCCAGACCCAGTACTTC
once	TRBV13	.	TRBJ2-7	CASHAIGADEQYF	TGTGCCAGCCACGCTATAGGGGCGGACGAGCAGTACTTC
.	TRBV6-1	.	TRBJ2-4	CASSEAGYAKNIQYF	TGTGCCAGCAGTGAAGCGGGGTATGCCAAAAACATTCAGTACTTC
.	TRBV27	TRBD1	TRBJ2-7	CASSLIRSAGGAYEQYF	TGTGCCAGCAGTTTAATTCGAAGCGCAGGGGGTGCCTACGAGCAGTACTTC
few	TRBV7-8	.	TRBJ1-5	CASKLGGANQPQHF	TGTGCCAGCAAATTGGGGGGGGCGAATCAGCCCCAGCATTTT
few	TRBV29-1	TRBD2	TRBJ2-3	CSVELTSRGRDTQYF	TGCAGCGTGGAGTTGACTAGCCGTGGCAGGGATACGCAGTATTTT
few	TRBV29-1	TRBD2	TRBJ2-3	CSVVERGGKKDTQYF	TGCAGCGTTGTGGAGCGGGGGGGGAAGAAAGATACGCAGTATTTT
.	TRBV10-3	TRBD1	TRBJ2-7	CAISGTGTYEQYF	TGTGCCATCAGTGGGACAGGGACCTACGAGCAGTACTTC
few	TRBV5-6	TRBD1	TRBJ1-2	CASSWTGPDYGYTF	TGTGCCAGCAGCTGGACAGGGCCTGACTATGGCTACACCTTC
.	TRBV5-4	TRBD2	TRBJ2-5	CASSPGTSEETQYF	TGTGCCAGCAGCCCCGGGACTAGCGAAGAGACCCAGTACTTC
.	TRBV29-1	.	TRBJ2-7	CSASPGSLYEQYF	TGCAGCGCCTCCCCGGGAAGCCTCTACGAGCAGTACTTC
hyperexpanded	TRBV9	TRBD2	TRBJ2-7	CASSVAPLAGYEQYF	TGTGCCAGCAGCGTAGCCCCTCTAGCGGGGTACGAGCAGTACTTC
.	TRBV30	.	TRBJ2-3	CAWNAGVSTDTQYF	TGTGCCTGGAACGCCGGGGTATCAACAGATACGCAGTATTTT
.	TRBV4-1	TRBD1	TRBJ2-7	CASSLGTANSYEQYF	TGCGCCAGCAGCTTAGGGACAGCCAACTCCTACGAGCAGTACTTC
.	TRBV6-1	.	TRBJ1-1	CASSVAGTVTEAFF	TGTGCCAGCAGTGTCGCAGGGACGGTAACTGAAGCTTTCTTT
.	TRBV15	TRBD1	TRBJ1-1	CATSGQGGTEAFF	TGTGCCACCAGCGGACAGGGAGGCACTGAAGCTTTCTTT
once	TRBV5-1	TRBD2	TRBJ2-3	CASSWLAGGTDTQYF	TGCGCCAGCAGCTGGTTGGCGGGGGGAACAGATACGCAGTATTTT
.	TRBV25-1	.	TRBJ1-6	CASSEYGTLNSPLHF	TGTGCCAGCAGTGAATATGGGACACTGAATTCACCCCTCCACTTT
.	TRBV10-3	.	TRBJ1-2	CAITLSTGYGYTF	TGTGCCATCACGCTGTCGACCGGCTATGGCTACACCTTC
.	TRBV25-1	.	TRBJ2-7	CASSEPPTGMNF	TGTGCCAGCAGTGAACCTCCCACAGGGATGAATTTC
.	TRBV7-9	.	TRBJ2-3	CASSPTTRDTDTQYF	TGTGCCAGCAGCCCCACCACGCGGGACACAGATACGCAGTATTTT
once	TRBV5-1	.	TRBJ1-6	CASSLEASGNSPLHF	TGCGCCAGCAGCTTGGAAGCGTCGGGTAATTCACCCCTCCACTTT
.	TRBV9	TRBD1	TRBJ1-1	CASSQDRVGEAFF	TGTGCCAGCAGCCAGGACAGGGTTGGGGAAGCTTTCTTT
.	TRBV11-2	.	TRBJ1-1	CASSLAGGARGTEAFF	TGTGCCAGCAGCCTAGCCGGAGGCGCTAGGGGGACTGAAGCTTTCTTT
few	TRBV4-1	TRBD2	TRBJ2-5	CASSLAGGIQETQYF	TGCGCCAGCAGCTTAGCGGGGGGGATCCAAGAGACCCAGTACTTC
.	TRBV25-1	.	TRBJ2-1	CASSERRGNEQFF	TGTGCCAGCAGTGAACGTCGAGGCAATGAGCAGTTCTTC
.	TRBV10-3	.	TRBJ2-3	CAITVSDTQYF	TGTGCCATCACAGTGTCAGATACGCAGTATTTT
.	TRBV6-1	TRBD2	TRBJ2-7	CASGATERGVYEQYF	TGTGCCAGCGGGGCTACGGAGCGGGGTGTCTACGAGCAGTACTTC